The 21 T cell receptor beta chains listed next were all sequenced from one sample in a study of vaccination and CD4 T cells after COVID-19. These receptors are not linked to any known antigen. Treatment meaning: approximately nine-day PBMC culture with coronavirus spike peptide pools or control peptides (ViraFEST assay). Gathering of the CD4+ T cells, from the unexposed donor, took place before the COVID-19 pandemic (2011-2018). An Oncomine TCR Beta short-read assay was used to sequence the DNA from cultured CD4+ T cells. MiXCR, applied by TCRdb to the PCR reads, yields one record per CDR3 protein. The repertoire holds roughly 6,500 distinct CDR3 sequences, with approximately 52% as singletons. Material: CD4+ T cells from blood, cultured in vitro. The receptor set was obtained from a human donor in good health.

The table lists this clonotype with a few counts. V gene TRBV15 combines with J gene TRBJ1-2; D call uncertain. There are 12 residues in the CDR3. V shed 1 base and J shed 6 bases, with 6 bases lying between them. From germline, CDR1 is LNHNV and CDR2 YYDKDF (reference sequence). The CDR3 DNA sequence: TGTGCCACCAGCAGAGGATCCGATGGCTACACCTTC. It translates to CATSRGSDGYTF. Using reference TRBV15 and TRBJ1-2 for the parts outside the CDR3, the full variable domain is DAMVIQNPRYQVTQFGKPVTLSCSQTLNHNVMYWYQQKSSQAPKLLFHYYDKDFNNEADTPDNFQSRRPNTSFCFLDIRSPGLGDTAMYLCATSRGSDGYTFGSGTRLTVV.

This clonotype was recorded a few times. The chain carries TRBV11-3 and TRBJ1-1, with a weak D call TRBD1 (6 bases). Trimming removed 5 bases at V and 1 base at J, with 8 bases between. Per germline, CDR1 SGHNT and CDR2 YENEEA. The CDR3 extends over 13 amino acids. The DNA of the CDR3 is TGTGCCAGCAGCCGAGGGGGGAACACTGAAGCTTTCTTT. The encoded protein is CASSRGGNTEAFF.

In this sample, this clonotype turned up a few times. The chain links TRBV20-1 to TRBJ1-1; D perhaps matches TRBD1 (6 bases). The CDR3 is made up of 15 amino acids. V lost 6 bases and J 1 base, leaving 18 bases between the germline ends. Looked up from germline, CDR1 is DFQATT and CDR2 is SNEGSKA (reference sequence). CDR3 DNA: TGCAGTGCCCGGACAGAAGTAAGTCGGAACACTGAAGCTTTCTTT. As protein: CSARTEVSRNTEAFF.

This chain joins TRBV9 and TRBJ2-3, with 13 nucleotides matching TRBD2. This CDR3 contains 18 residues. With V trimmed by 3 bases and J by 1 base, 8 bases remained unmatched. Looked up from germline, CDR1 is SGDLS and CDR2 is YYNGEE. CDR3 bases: TGTGCCAGCAGCGGACCCACTAGCGGGGGGGCCGGCACAGATACGCAGTATTTT. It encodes CASSGPTSGGAGTDTQYF.

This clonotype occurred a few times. Here the CDR3 reads CASSPYGGRTEAFF. CDR3 nucleotide sequence: TGTGCCAGCAGTCCCTACGGGGGGCGAACTGAAGCTTTCTTT. The genes are TRBV7-9 and TRBJ1-1, with D possibly matching TRBD1 (6 bases). The V gene's germline CDR1 is SEHNR and CDR2 FQNEAQ (reference sequence). The germline V and J ends were trimmed by 6 bases and 5 bases, with 16 bases remaining between them. The CDR3 loop spans 14 amino acids.

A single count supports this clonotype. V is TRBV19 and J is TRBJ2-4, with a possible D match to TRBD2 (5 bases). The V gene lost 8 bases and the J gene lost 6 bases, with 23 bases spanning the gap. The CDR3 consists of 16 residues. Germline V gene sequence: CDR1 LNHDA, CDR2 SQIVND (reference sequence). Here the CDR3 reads CASGIGLTRGRNIQYF. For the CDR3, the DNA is TGTGCCAGTGGAATCGGTTTAACTCGGGGTAGAAACATTCAGTACTTC. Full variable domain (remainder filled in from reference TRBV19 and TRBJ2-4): DGGITQSPKYLFRKEGQNVTLSCEQNLNHDAMYWYRQDPGQGLRLIYYSQIVNDFQKGDIAEGYSVSREKKESFPLTVTSAQKNPTAFYLCASGIGLTRGRNIQYFGAGTRLSVL.

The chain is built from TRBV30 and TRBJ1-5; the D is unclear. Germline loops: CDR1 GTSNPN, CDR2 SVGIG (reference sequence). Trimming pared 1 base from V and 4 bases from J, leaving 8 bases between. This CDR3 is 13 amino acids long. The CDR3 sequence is CAWSEGVNQPQHF. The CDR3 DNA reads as TGTGCCTGGAGTGAGGGAGTTAATCAGCCCCAGCATTTT.

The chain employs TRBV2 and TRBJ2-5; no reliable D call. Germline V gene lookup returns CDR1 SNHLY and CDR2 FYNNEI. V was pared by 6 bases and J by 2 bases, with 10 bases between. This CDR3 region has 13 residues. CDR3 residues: CASRTVHQETQYF. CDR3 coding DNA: TGTGCCAGCAGGACGGTTCATCAAGAGACCCAGTACTTC.

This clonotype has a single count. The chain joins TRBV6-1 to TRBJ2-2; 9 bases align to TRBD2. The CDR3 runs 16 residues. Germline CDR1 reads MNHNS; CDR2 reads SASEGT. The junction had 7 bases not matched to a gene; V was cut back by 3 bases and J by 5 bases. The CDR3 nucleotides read TGTGCCAGCAGTGATTTTAGCGGGAGATTGACCGGGGAGCTGTTTTTT. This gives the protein CASSDFSGRLTGELFF.

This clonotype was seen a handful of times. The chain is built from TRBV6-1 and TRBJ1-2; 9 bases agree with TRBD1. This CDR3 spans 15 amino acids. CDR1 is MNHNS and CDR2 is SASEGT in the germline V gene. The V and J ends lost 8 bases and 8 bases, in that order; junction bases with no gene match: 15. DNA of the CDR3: TGTGCCAGCCTGCCTGGACAGGGGTTGTTTTACGGCTACACCTTC. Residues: CASLPGQGLFYGYTF.

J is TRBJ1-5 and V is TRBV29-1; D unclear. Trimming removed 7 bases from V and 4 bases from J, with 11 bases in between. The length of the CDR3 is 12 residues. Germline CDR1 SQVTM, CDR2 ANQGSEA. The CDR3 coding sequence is TGCAGCGCGGGAGGCCTAAATCAGCCCCAGCATTTT. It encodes CSAGGLNQPQHF.

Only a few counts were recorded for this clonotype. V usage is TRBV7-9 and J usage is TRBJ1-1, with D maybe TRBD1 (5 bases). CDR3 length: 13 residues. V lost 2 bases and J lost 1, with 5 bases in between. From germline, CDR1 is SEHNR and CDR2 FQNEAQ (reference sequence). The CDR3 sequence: CASSLQGNTEAFF. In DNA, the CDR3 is TGTGCCAGCAGCTTACAGGGGAACACTGAAGCTTTCTTT.

CDR3 sequence (DNA): TGTGCCAGCAGTCCCCGGACAGTTAACACCGGGGAGCTGTTTTTT. Protein: CASSPRTVNTGELFF. The chain employs TRBV27 and TRBJ2-2, with TRBD1 as a possible D gene (6 bases). CDR1 is MNHEY and CDR2 is SMNVEV in the germline V gene (reference sequence). The CDR3 contains 15 residues. V was trimmed by 5 bases and J by 2 bases, leaving 12 bases between them.

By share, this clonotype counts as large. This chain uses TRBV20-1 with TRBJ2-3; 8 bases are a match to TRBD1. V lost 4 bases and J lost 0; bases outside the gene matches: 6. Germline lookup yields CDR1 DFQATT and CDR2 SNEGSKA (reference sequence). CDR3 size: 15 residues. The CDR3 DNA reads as TGCAGTGCTAACCTAGGACAGGGCAGCACAGATACGCAGTATTTT. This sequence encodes CSANLGQGSTDTQYF.

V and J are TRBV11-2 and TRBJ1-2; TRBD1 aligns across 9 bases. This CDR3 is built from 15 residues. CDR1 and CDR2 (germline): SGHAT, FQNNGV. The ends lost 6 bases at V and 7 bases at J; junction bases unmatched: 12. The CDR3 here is CASRSARDRVRGYTF. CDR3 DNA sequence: TGTGCCAGCAGGTCCGCGAGGGACAGGGTACGTGGCTACACCTTC.

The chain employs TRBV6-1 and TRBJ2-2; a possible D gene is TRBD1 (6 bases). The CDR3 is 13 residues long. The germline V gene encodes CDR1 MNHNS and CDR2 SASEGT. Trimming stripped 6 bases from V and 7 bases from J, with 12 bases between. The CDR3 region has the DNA TGTGCCAGCAGCCGAACAGGGATCGGGGAGCTGTTTTTT. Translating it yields CASSRTGIGELFF.

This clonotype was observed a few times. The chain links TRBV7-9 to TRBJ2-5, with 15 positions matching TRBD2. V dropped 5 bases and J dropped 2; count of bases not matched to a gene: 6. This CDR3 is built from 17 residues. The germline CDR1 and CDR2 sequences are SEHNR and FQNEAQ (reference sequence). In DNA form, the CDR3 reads TGTGCCAGCAGCCTGGGACTAGCGGGAGGCCTACAAGAGACCCAGTACTTC. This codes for CASSLGLAGGLQETQYF. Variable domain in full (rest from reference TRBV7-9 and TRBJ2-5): DTGVSQNPRHKITKRGQNVTFRCDPISEHNRLYWYRQTLGQGPEFLTYFQNEAQLEKSRLLSDRFSAERPKGSFSTLEIQRTEQGDSAMYLCASSLGLAGGLQETQYFGPGTRLLVL.

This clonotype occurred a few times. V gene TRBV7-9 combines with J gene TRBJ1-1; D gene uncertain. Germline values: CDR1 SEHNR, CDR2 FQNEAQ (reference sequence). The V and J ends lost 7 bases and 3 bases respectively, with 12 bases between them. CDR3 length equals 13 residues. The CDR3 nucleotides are TGTGCCAGCATAGGGCCCTTGGACACTGAAGCTTTCTTT. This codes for CASIGPLDTEAFF.

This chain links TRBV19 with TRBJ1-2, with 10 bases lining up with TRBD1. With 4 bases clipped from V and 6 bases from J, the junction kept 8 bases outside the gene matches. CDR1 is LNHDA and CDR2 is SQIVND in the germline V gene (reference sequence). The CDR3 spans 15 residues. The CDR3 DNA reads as TGTGCCAGTAGTACCCAGGGACAGGGGAGCAATGGCTACACCTTC. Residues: CASSTQGQGSNGYTF.

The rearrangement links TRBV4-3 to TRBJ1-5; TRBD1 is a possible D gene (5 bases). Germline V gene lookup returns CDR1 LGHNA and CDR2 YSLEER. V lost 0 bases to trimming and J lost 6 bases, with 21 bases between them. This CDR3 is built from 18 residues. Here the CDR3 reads CASSQDLITRGRGQPQHF. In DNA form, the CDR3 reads TGCGCCAGCAGCCAAGATCTTATTACACGGGGCCGGGGTCAGCCCCAGCATTTT.

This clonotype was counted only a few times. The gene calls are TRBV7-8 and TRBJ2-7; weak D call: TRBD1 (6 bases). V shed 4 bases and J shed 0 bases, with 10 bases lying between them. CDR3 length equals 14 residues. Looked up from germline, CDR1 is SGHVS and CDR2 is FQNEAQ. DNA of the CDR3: TGTGCCAGCAGCTCCACAGGGTTCTCCTACGAGCAGTACTTC. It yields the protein CASSSTGFSYEQYF. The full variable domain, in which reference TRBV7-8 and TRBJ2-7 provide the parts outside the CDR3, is GAGVSQSPRYKVAKRGQDVALRCDPISGHVSLFWYQQALGQGPEFLTYFQNEAQLDKSGLPSDRFFAERPEGSVSTLKIQRTQQEDSAVYLCASSSTGFSYEQYFGPGTRLTVT.